Listed here are 6 T cell receptor beta chains from one sample, sequenced in a study of CD8+CD57+ T cells in acquired aplastic anemia. Patients picked for sequencing had shown CD8+CD57+ cell expansion detected by flow cytometry. The use of genomic DNA as template underpinned the TCR beta VDJ and CDR3 profiling. TCRdb processed the reads anew with MiXCR; each CDR3 protein has one entry. The sample carries over 150,000 distinct CDR3 sequences, about 48% recorded once. The sequenced material came from sorted CD4+, CD8+, or CD8+CD57+ T cells (not recorded which) from PBMCs. Receptors originate from a human donor with aplastic anemia.

The rearrangement uses TRBV24-1 and TRBJ2-1, with 7 bases lining up with TRBD1. The J segment lost 0 bases and the V segment lost 4 bases, leaving 5 bases of the junction unmatched. Germline CDR1 and CDR2: KGHDR and SFDVKD. The CDR3 contains 16 residues. The CDR3 sequence is CATSDRDRGSYNEQFF. CDR3 sequence (DNA): TGTGCCACCAGTGACCGGGACAGAGGCTCCTACAATGAGCAGTTCTTC.

This clonotype was seen ten or more times. The chain links TRBV20-1 to TRBJ2-1; D remains unclear. The V end was cut by 8 bases, the J end by 2 bases, with 19 bases between. CDR1 is DFQATT, CDR2 SNEGSKA, per germline (reference sequence). The CDR3 runs to 15 residues. The CDR3 DNA sequence: TGCAGTACAGTGGGTGATGCCCCTCCCTACAATGAGCAGTTCTTC. Translated, it gives CSTVGDAPPYNEQFF.

The chain is built from TRBV9 and TRBJ2-7; D may correspond to TRBD1 or TRBD2 (5 bases each). Germline CDR1 is SGDLS and CDR2 is YYNGEE. This CDR3 contains 15 residues. V was pared by 4 bases and J by 3 bases, with 17 bases between. CDR3 in amino acids: CASSPRSGQGYEQYF. DNA of the CDR3: TGTGCCAGCAGCCCTCGATCGGGGCAGGGCTACGAGCAGTACTTC. Full variable domain (rest looked up from reference TRBV9 and TRBJ2-7): DSGVTQTPKHLITATGQRVTLRCSPRSGDLSVYWYQQSLDQGLQFLIQYYNGEERAKGNILERFSAQQFPDLHSELNLSSLELGDSALYFCASSPRSGQGYEQYFGPGTRLTVT.

This chain connects TRBV20-1 to TRBJ2-1; D remains unclear. Germline V CDR1 and CDR2: DFQATT, SNEGSKA (reference sequence). With 1 base removed from V and 8 bases from J, the gap between germline ends came to 9 bases. The CDR3 is 12 residues long. CDR3 DNA sequence: TGCAGTGCTAGAGGGCCGGCGGATGAGCAGTTCTTC. Translation gives CSARGPADEQFF.

This rearrangement joins TRBV7-2 to TRBJ1-6, with D unclear. This CDR3 has 11 amino acids. The germline gives CDR1 SGHTA, CDR2 FQGNSA. V lost 5 bases to trimming and J lost 8 bases, with 4 bases between them. In DNA, the CDR3 is TGTGCCAGCAGCCGAGATTCACCCCTCCACTTT. Amino acid sequence: CASSRDSPLHF.

This clonotype has ten or more counts. J is TRBJ2-2 and V is TRBV5-1; D might be TRBD2 (5 bases). Trimming shortened V by 4 bases and J by 2 bases, and 18 bases separated the two germline ends. This CDR3 is built from 17 residues. The germline V gene has CDR1 SGHRS and CDR2 YFSETQ. CDR3 amino acids: CASSPSVPGFNTGELFF. CDR3 in DNA: TGCGCCAGCAGCCCATCAGTCCCGGGATTCAACACCGGGGAGCTGTTTTTT.